The 16 T cell receptor beta chains below come from one sample, sequenced in a study of T-cell reconstitution after alpha-beta-depleted transplantation in children. Unique molecular identifiers featured in how the TCRbeta library was prepared. MiXCR, run by TCRdb on the PCR reads, gives a single entry per CDR3 protein. The sample consists of about 500,000 distinct CDR3 sequences, approximately 32% of them appearing once. The material was PBMCs from the stem cell graft donor, obtained from the stem cell graft. These TCRs come from a human donor who donated a stem cell graft to a child with aplastic anemia.

The CDR3: CASGLGSTEAFF. The CDR3 DNA sequence: TGTGCTAGTGGTTTGGGGAGCACTGAAGCTTTCTTT. This sequence joins TRBV12-5 and TRBJ1-1; D gene unclear. The CDR3 sequence is 12 residues long. Germline loops: CDR1 LGHNT, CDR2 FRNRAP. V lost 1 base to trimming and J lost 4 bases, with 4 bases between them.

The chain recombines TRBV15 with TRBJ2-5, with 10 bases matching TRBD1. This CDR3 region has 16 residues. Trimming removed 1 base from V and 4 bases from J; junction bases left unmatched: 6. The germline V gene has CDR1 LNHNV and CDR2 YYDKDF (reference sequence). Here the CDR3 DNA reads TGTGCCACCAGCAGAGGTACCGGGACAGGGGCAGAGACCCAGTACTTC. This translates into CATSRGTGTGAETQYF.

This chain joins TRBV29-1 and TRBJ1-2, with 8 bases matching TRBD1. The CDR3 covers 15 residues. V dropped 3 bases and J dropped 5; count of bases not matched to a gene: 11. Germline V lookup: CDR1 SQVTM, CDR2 ANQGSEA. CDR3 nucleotides: TGCAGCGTTGATGAGGTGGCAGGGGGCGCTTATGGCTACACCTTC. Protein: CSVDEVAGGAYGYTF.

In this sample, this clonotype turned up a few times. CDR3 nucleotides: TGTGCCAGCAGAACTGACAGGGGGTGGACTGAAGCTTTCTTT. Its protein is CASRTDRGWTEAFF. V usage is TRBV28 and J usage is TRBJ1-1; 9 positions agree with TRBD1. Germline trimming cut 6 bases from V and 5 bases from J; bases unmatched to any gene: 7. The CDR3 loop spans 14 amino acids. Germline values: CDR1 MDHEN, CDR2 SYDVKM.

This clonotype was seen a few times. The J gene is TRBJ2-3, the V gene TRBV29-1; maybe TRBD1 (5 bases). The CDR3 has 12 amino acids. With 7 bases removed from V and 2 bases from J, the gap between germline ends came to 10 bases. Germline-derived CDR1 and CDR2 are SQVTM and ANQGSEA. Written as DNA, the CDR3 is TGCAGCGCCCCAGGACACACAGATACGCAGTATTTT. It specifies CSAPGHTDTQYF.

The chain links TRBV5-1 to TRBJ2-3; 8 bases align to TRBD2. The CDR3 covers 16 residues. Germline lookup yields CDR1 SGHRS and CDR2 YFSETQ. After removal of 4 bases from V and 3 bases from J, the junction contained 10 bases not matched to a gene. This CDR3 reads CASSVGSLAGTDTQYF. CDR3 bases: TGCGCCAGCAGCGTTGGGTCCTTAGCGGGAACAGATACGCAGTATTTT.

The chain joins TRBV5-1 to TRBJ2-1; maybe TRBD1 (6 bases). Trimming cost V 0 bases and J 3 bases, with 10 bases left between them. This CDR3 is built from 15 residues. Looked up from germline, CDR1 is SGHRS and CDR2 is YFSETQ. The CDR3 sequence: CASSLDQGIYNEQFF. The CDR3 region has the DNA TGCGCCAGCAGCTTGGACCAGGGGATCTACAATGAGCAGTTCTTC.

The V gene is TRBV5-6, the J gene TRBJ2-7, with D possibly TRBD2 on 7 matching bases. The CDR3 runs to 18 residues. V was shortened by 3 bases and J by 1 base, with 23 bases between the two germline ends. Germline CDR1 reads SGHDT; CDR2 reads YYEEEE. CDR3 residues: CASSSSPGWEGESYEQYF. Written as DNA, the CDR3 is TGTGCCAGCAGCTCTTCCCCGGGGTGGGAGGGGGAATCCTACGAGCAGTACTTC.

In nucleotides, the CDR3 is TGTGCCACCAGCAGATCGCAAGGGACTAGCGGTTACAATGAGCAGTTCTTC. This gives the protein CATSRSQGTSGYNEQFF. The genes are TRBV15 and TRBJ2-1, with 11 positions matching TRBD2. Trimming cost V 2 bases and J 4 bases; bases outside gene matches: 7. The CDR3 covers 17 residues. Germline CDR1 is LNHNV and CDR2 is YYDKDF (reference sequence).

V usage is TRBV20-1 and J usage is TRBJ2-3; 7 bases agree with TRBD2. There are 15 residues in the CDR3. Germline CDR1 and CDR2: DFQATT and SNEGSKA (reference sequence). With V trimmed by 0 bases and J by 9 bases, 12 bases remained unmatched. CDR3 nucleotides: TGCAGTGCTAGAGATAAGATGGCGGGAGCTAGGACGCAGTATTTT. This codes for CSARDKMAGARTQYF.

In this sample, this clonotype turned up a few times. V gene TRBV12-3 or TRBV12-4 combines with J gene TRBJ2-5; unclear D gene. The CDR3 is made up of 13 amino acids. Trimming took 3 bases from V and 5 from J, leaving 10 bases between them. CDR3 residues: CASSFVSGETQYF. The CDR3 DNA sequence: TGTGCCAGCAGTTTCGTGAGTGGGGAGACCCAGTACTTC.

The chain is built from TRBV12-3 or TRBV12-4 and TRBJ2-3; D not certain. V was cut by 3 bases and J by 3 bases, with 7 bases left in between. This CDR3 has 13 residues. Written as DNA, the CDR3 is TGTGCCAGCAGTTTCAGTGGGACAGATACGCAGTATTTT. Protein product: CASSFSGTDTQYF.

The chain links TRBV25-1 to TRBJ2-1; no clear D. The CDR3 covers 11 residues. Germline V gene sequence: CDR1 MGHDK, CDR2 SYGVNS. Here the CDR3 DNA reads TGTGCATCCGACCGAGACAATGAGCAGTTCTTC. Translated, it gives CASDRDNEQFF. Full variable domain (remainder filled in from reference TRBV25-1 and TRBJ2-1): EADIYQTPRYLVIGTGKKITLECSQTMGHDKMYWYQQDPGMELHLIHYSYGVNSTEKGDLSSESTVSRIRTEHFPLTLESARPSHTSQYLCASDRDNEQFFGPGTRLTVL.

This clonotype was seen just once. One end of the junction does not line up with germline, which may come from a read error. The chain employs TRBV3-1 and TRBJ2-1; no reliable D call. CDR1 is LGHDT, CDR2 YNNKEL, per germline (reference sequence). The CDR3 spans 11 residues. CDR3 sequence (DNA): TGTGCCAGCACCTCCCACAATGAGCAGTTCTTC. This sequence encodes CASTSHNEQFF.

The V and J genes are TRBV27 and TRBJ1-2; D remains unclear. In germline, CDR1 is MNHEY, CDR2 SMNVEV (reference sequence). The CDR3 extends over 13 amino acids. Deletions cut 4 bases from V and 4 bases from J, with 10 bases between. In DNA, the CDR3 is TGTGCCAGCAGTTCTATCCTAGTCTATGGCTACACCTTC. Translating it yields CASSSILVYGYTF.

The chain uses TRBV4-3 and TRBJ1-1, with D hard to call. CDR3 length equals 15 residues. Per germline, CDR1 LGHNA and CDR2 YSLEER. Trimming stripped 0 bases from V and 0 bases from J, with 8 bases between. The chain's CDR3 is CASSQDYSMNTEAFF. CDR3 DNA sequence: TGCGCCAGCAGCCAAGATTACAGCATGAACACTGAAGCTTTCTTT.